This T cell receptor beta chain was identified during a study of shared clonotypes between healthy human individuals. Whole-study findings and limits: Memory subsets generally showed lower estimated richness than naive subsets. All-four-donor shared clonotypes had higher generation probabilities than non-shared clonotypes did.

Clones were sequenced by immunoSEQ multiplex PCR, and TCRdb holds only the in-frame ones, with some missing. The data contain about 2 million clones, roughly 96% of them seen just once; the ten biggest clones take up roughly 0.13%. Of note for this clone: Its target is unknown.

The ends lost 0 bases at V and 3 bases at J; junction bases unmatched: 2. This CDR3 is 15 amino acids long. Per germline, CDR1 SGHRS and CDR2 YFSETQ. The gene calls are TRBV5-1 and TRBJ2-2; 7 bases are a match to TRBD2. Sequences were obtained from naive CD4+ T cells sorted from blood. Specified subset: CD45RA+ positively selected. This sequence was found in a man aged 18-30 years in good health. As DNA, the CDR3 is TGCGCCAGCAGCTTGGAAGCGGGGCACACCGGGGAGCTGTTTTTT. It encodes CASSLEAGHTGELFF.